This record concerns one TCR beta chain sequence. Its antigen specificity is not known. Base qualities were left out, and no much larger clone turns up one base away. In the prospective study, participants were roughly 18 to 95 years old, resided in 25 or so geographic areas of the United States, and were enrolled through a virtual design. Cohort assignment in the prospective study relied on participant-reported clinical history from a screening survey and a study questionnaire. For ImmuneRACE Cohort 3, a participant was defined as recovered based on two consecutive negative NP/OP PCR tests, clearance by a healthcare professional, or resolution of symptoms. Each participant in the prospective study had whole blood, serum and a nasopharyngeal or oropharyngeal swab collected by mobile phlebotomists. Over a roughly 2-month period, participants in the prospective study had the option of providing additional blood draws and questionnaires. Before DNA extraction, blood samples from the prospective study were shipped at room temperature or frozen.

The CDR3 runs 20 amino acids, cysteine and phenylalanine included. Left in the record is the CDR3 DNA by itself, 60 bases read in frame from the first base. TCRbeta CDR3 regions were amplified from genomic DNA by means of the immunoSEQ Assay, a bias-controlled multiplex PCR. As for the authors' bioinformatics: Nucleated cell counts per sample were estimated from amplification of reference gene primers within the assay. To quantify the absolute abundance of each unique TCRbeta CDR3 rearrangement, sequence reads were collapsed and filtered. For each sample, productive Simpson clonality was calculated as the square root of Simpson's diversity index over productive rearrangements. TCRdb holds this immuneACCESS table with in-frame rearrangements only. Some clones are missing; in checked studies, unresolved V genes explain under half, and the rest has no known cause. V and J calls plus clone size are reproduced from that table; the DNA served to infer D and trimming. In this sample the table shows 250,000 to 350,000 clones, about nine tenths of which occur a single time. The biggest ten clones account for 1% to 1.3% of the sample.

These data originate in a study of blood T cell repertoires in COVID-19 (dated by TCRdb to 2018 to 2020). Regarding the study in general: Samples from collaborators originated in the United States, Italy and Spain and spanned both the acute and convalescent phases of COVID-19. The material from the prospective study consisted of cDNA or gDNA derived from T cells, B-cell-depleted T cells, or PBMCs. Subjects who had been exposed to COVID-19, were actively infected with it, or had recovered from it provided the deeply sampled blood TCRbeta repertoires that made up the dataset. The repertoires were released in a freely available public database intended as a resource for research on the immune response to SARS-CoV-2. Samples came from the ongoing ImmuneRACE study (first 160 participants) plus 1,254 subjects from 6 global collaborators. Nearly every sample came with metadata listing a de-identified subject ID, COVID-19 status, age in years and sex. Where HLA class I and class II types were available, the types were taken from metadata supplied by the sample provider, not from assay-based typing.

Findings and caveats that apply to the study as a whole: The amount of clinical and demographic metadata varied by source and participant and was provided uncurated.

The V gene is TRBV21-1 and the J gene is TRBJ1-1; TRBD1, the table's D call, was not compared with the DNA. TRBV21-1 is recorded as a pseudogene. The sequencing input was PBMCs or T cells enriched from blood (not recorded which). The sequence was collected from a woman aged 25 to 45 who had recovered from COVID-19. The CDR3 corresponds to CASSKEKPQQQPRQNTEAFF. The sequence in DNA is TGTGCCAGCAGCAAAGAAAAGCCCCAGCAGCAGCCCAGACAGAACACTGAAGCTTTCTTT.